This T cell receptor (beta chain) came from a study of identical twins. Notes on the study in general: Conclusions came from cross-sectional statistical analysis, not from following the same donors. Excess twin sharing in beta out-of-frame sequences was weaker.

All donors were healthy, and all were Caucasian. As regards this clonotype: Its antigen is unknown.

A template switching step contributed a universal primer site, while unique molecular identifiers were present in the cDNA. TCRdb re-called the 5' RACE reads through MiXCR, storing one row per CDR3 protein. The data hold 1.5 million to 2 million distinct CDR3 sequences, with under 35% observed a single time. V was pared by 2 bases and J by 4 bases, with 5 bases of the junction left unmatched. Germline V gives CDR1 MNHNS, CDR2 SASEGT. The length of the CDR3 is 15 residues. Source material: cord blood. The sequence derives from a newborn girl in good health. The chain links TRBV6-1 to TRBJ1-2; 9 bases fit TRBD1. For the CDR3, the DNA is TGTGCCAGCAGTGAACCCGGGACAGGGCTCTATGGCTACACCTTC. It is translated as CASSEPGTGLYGYTF.